This entry lists 23 T cell receptor beta chains sequenced from one sample in a study of T cell responses to AZD1222 COVID-19 vaccine. Produced via immunoSEQ multiplex PCR; TCRdb's table is partial and in-frame only. The table has 140,000 to 150,000 clones, approximately 91% seen once; the top ten hold about 3.8%. Here the sequenced sample was peripheral blood, taken 28 days after the second AZD1222 dose. Receptor source: an adult who received the AZD1222 COVID-19 vaccine.

The chain joins TRBV19 to TRBJ2-1; TRBD2 might be the D (6 bases). Germline values: CDR1 LNHDA, CDR2 SQIVND (reference sequence). The CDR3 totals 16 residues. The ends were cut back, 5 bases at V and 4 bases at J, with 18 bases in the middle. The CDR3 DNA sequence: TGTGCCAGTAGTTCCCCTGCGGGGAAAACTTACAATGAGCAGTTCTTC. Protein: CASSSPAGKTYNEQFF.

The V and J genes are TRBV19 and TRBJ1-4; 9 nucleotides align to TRBD1. The CDR3 extends over 14 amino acids. V lost 7 bases and J lost 3; bases outside the gene matches: 3. CDR1 is LNHDA and CDR2 is SQIVND in the germline V gene (reference sequence). Written as DNA, the CDR3 is TGTGCCAGTACCCGACAGGGGGCTAATGAAAAACTGTTTTTT. This sequence encodes CASTRQGANEKLFF.

This chain links TRBV13 with TRBJ1-6, with TRBD1 matching over 9 bases. J gave up 6 bases and V 5 bases, and 5 bases lay outside the gene matches. Germline-derived CDR1 and CDR2 are PRHDT and FYEKMQ (reference sequence). The CDR3 has 15 residues. The CDR3 sequence: CASSPRTGVNSPLHF. CDR3 DNA sequence: TGTGCCAGCAGCCCACGGACAGGGGTTAATTCACCCCTCCACTTT.

V gene TRBV9 combines with J gene TRBJ2-1, with D tentatively TRBD2 (6 bases). Germline V gene lookup returns CDR1 SGDLS and CDR2 YYNGEE. The V gene lost 2 bases and the J gene lost 6 bases, with 21 bases spanning the gap. The CDR3 extends over 17 amino acids. As DNA, the CDR3 is TGTGCCAGCAGCGTCTCCGGGACTCTTTCAGGAGGCAATGAGCAGTTCTTC. Translation: CASSVSGTLSGGNEQFF.

In this sample, this clone turned up once. The DNA of the CDR3 is TGCGCCAGCAGCTCGACATTTGACACTGAAGCTTTCTTT. The encoded protein is CASSSTFDTEAFF. The chain couples TRBV5-1 to TRBJ1-1; D not resolved. In germline, CDR1 is SGHRS, CDR2 YFSETQ. The CDR3 is 13 amino acids. V gave up 3 bases and J gave up 3 bases, with 9 bases separating them.

The V gene is TRBV30, the J gene TRBJ1-3, with D possibly matching TRBD1 (5 bases). The V gene's germline CDR1 is GTSNPN and CDR2 SVGIG (reference sequence). This CDR3 spans 13 amino acids. V lost 8 bases, J lost 4 bases, and 15 bases lay in between. In DNA form, the CDR3 reads TGTGCCCTCCAAGGGGTAACCGGAAACACCATATATTTT. Its translation is CALQGVTGNTIYF.

The rearrangement uses TRBV6-5 and TRBJ2-1; 10 nucleotides agree with TRBD2. Per germline, CDR1 MNHEY and CDR2 SVGAGI. Trimming took 6 bases from V and 7 from J; bases not matched to a gene: 3. The CDR3 has 13 residues. As DNA, the CDR3 is TGTGCCAGCAGCAGCGGGGGGGCGAATGAGCAGTTCTTC. It translates to CASSSGGANEQFF.

This chain connects TRBV4-1 to TRBJ1-5; possibly TRBD1 for D (6 bases). The CDR3 is 15 residues long. CDR1 MGHRA and CDR2 YSYEKL come from the germline V gene. With 5 bases removed from V and 2 bases from J, the gap between germline ends came to 13 bases. The CDR3: CASSSQGFGNQPQHF. The CDR3 DNA sequence: TGCGCCAGCAGCTCACAGGGTTTCGGCAATCAGCCCCAGCATTTT.

The chain is built from TRBV21-1 and TRBJ1-6; TRBD1 is the table's D call and was not checked against the DNA. TRBV21-1 is described as a pseudogene. This CDR3 has 18 residues. The CDR3: CASSNERPGWKRNSPLHF. The CDR3 DNA is TGTGCCAGCAGCAATGAGAGGCCAGGGTGGAAGAGGAATTCACCCCTCCACTTT.

The chain has TRBV3-1 (or the pseudogene TRBV3-2) and TRBJ1-3; no reliable D call. V was cut by 2 bases and J by 0 bases, with 17 bases left in between. Germline V gives CDR1 LGHDT, CDR2 YNNKEL (reference sequence). This CDR3 has 18 residues. The CDR3 sequence is CASSQYLASSYSGNTIYF. The DNA for the CDR3 is TGTGCCAGCAGCCAATACTTAGCCAGCTCCTACTCTGGAAACACCATATATTTT.

This chain joins TRBV11-2 and TRBJ2-7; TRBD2 agrees at 9 bases. Trimming removed 3 bases from V and 0 bases from J; junction bases left unmatched: 12. Germline-derived CDR1 and CDR2 are SGHAT and FQNNGV. The CDR3 contains 18 residues. The CDR3 reads CASSFNLGRGRASYEQYF. The CDR3 coding sequence is TGTGCCAGCAGCTTTAATTTGGGTCGCGGGAGGGCCTCCTACGAGCAGTACTTC.

The chain links TRBV6-5 to TRBJ2-7; no definite D call. Germline V CDR1 and CDR2: MNHEY, SVGAGI. Trimming shortened V by 6 bases and J by 4 bases, and 10 bases separated the two germline ends. The CDR3 covers 12 residues. The CDR3 is CASRYLDYEQYF. CDR3 coding DNA: TGTGCCAGCAGATACCTTGATTACGAGCAGTACTTC.

The chain combines TRBV2 with TRBJ1-4, with D uncertain. The germline V gene encodes CDR1 SNHLY and CDR2 FYNNEI. The CDR3 runs to 15 residues. Trimming took off 7 bases at V and 0 bases at J, with 12 bases between the two ends. CDR3 amino acids: CASTKQPATNEKLFF. The CDR3 DNA sequence: TGTGCCAGCACTAAACAGCCTGCAACTAATGAAAAACTGTTTTTT.

V usage is TRBV11-2 and J usage is TRBJ2-3; 8 bases agree with TRBD1. This CDR3 comprises 17 residues. Trimming cost V 10 bases and J 5 bases; bases outside gene matches: 20. Per the germline V gene, CDR1 is SGHAT and CDR2 is FQNNGV. As DNA, the CDR3 is TGTGCCACCAGGACAGGGCGGGTTGGGGGTCCGGGAGATACGCAGTATTTT. Protein: CATRTGRVGGPGDTQYF.

V gene TRBV7-2 combines with J gene TRBJ2-3; perhaps TRBD1 as D (6 bases). Germline assignment: CDR1 SGHTA and CDR2 FQGNSA. This CDR3 spans 12 amino acids. V shed 6 bases and J shed 7 bases, with 11 bases lying between them. CDR3 residues: CASRAQGNTQYF. CDR3 sequence (DNA): TGTGCCAGCAGAGCACAGGGTAATACGCAGTATTTT. Combining the CDR3 with reference TRBV7-2 and TRBJ2-3 gives the whole variable domain GAGVSQSPSNKVTEKGKDVELRCDPISGHTALYWYRQSLGQGLEFLIYFQGNSAPDKSGLPSDRFSAERTGGSVSTLTIQRTQQEDSAVYLCASRAQGNTQYFGPGTRLTVL.

The chain employs TRBV5-6 and TRBJ2-4; D is tentatively TRBD1 or TRBD2 (5 bases each). This CDR3 has 15 residues. Trimming stripped 4 bases from V and 0 bases from J, with 11 bases between. The V gene's germline CDR1 is SGHDT and CDR2 YYEEEE. The CDR3 DNA follows: TGTGCCAGCAGCCTGGGGGTTGGAGCCAAAAACATTCAGTACTTC. This sequence encodes CASSLGVGAKNIQYF.

This clone was observed a single time. This chain links TRBV15 with TRBJ1-1; D gene unclear. CDR1 is LNHNV, CDR2 YYDKDF, per germline (reference sequence). Trimming shortened V by 5 bases and J by 5 bases, and 3 bases separated the two germline ends. The CDR3 has 10 residues. The CDR3 DNA reads TGTGCCACCAGCGGGACTGAAGCTTTCTTT. Translated, it gives CATSGTEAFF.

Only a few counts were recorded for this clone. The chain links TRBV9 to TRBJ1-2; 10 nucleotides line up with TRBD1. V was pared by 0 bases and J by 8 bases, with 7 bases of the junction left unmatched. From germline, CDR1 is SGDLS and CDR2 YYNGEE. The CDR3 runs to 15 residues. This CDR3 is CASSVADRGQEGYTF. DNA of the CDR3: TGTGCCAGCAGCGTAGCTGACAGGGGGCAGGAAGGCTACACCTTC.

The chain links TRBV7-9 to TRBJ2-2; D unclear. The CDR3 sequence is 11 residues long. The V and J ends lost 7 bases and 2 bases respectively, with 2 bases between them. From germline, CDR1 is SEHNR and CDR2 FQNEAQ (reference sequence). As DNA, the CDR3 is TGTGCCAGCACTAACACCGGGGAGCTGTTTTTT. It yields the protein CASTNTGELFF.

The CDR3 coding sequence is TGTGCCAGCAGCTCCCAAGGGGAGCGGGAGTGGGACACCGGGGAGCTGTTTTTT. Translating it yields CASSSQGEREWDTGELFF. The rearrangement joins TRBV7-9 to TRBJ2-2; 8 bases agree with TRBD2. In germline, CDR1 is SEHNR, CDR2 FQNEAQ (reference sequence). With 4 bases clipped from V and 3 bases from J, the junction kept 13 bases outside the gene matches. CDR3 length: 18 residues.

The chain uses TRBV24-1 and TRBJ1-1; weak D call: TRBD1 (5 bases). CDR3 size: 14 residues. CDR1 is KGHDR and CDR2 is SFDVKD in the germline V gene. V was clipped by 10 bases and J by 2 bases, with 16 bases between them. CDR3 DNA sequence: TGTGCCACTCTTCGTCGGGGGGAAAACACTGAAGCTTTCTTT. Amino acids: CATLRRGENTEAFF.

The chain is built from TRBV7-2 and TRBJ1-2, with TRBD1 identical over 8 bases. Germline V lookup: CDR1 SGHTA, CDR2 FQGNSA. The V and J ends lost 1 base and 11 bases, in that order; junction bases with no gene match: 3. The CDR3 runs 12 residues. CDR3 amino acids: CASSLGDRRYTF. In nucleotides, the CDR3 is TGTGCCAGCAGCTTAGGGGACAGGAGGTACACCTTC.

The J gene is TRBJ1-2, the V gene TRBV6-1; tentatively, D is TRBD1 (5 bases). In germline, CDR1 is MNHNS, CDR2 SASEGT. The length of the CDR3 is 14 residues. Deletions cut 0 bases from V and 2 bases from J, with 7 bases between. Here the CDR3 reads CASSEAGGNYGYTF. In DNA, the CDR3 is TGTGCCAGCAGTGAAGCCGGGGGGAACTATGGCTACACCTTC.